Sequencing of this T cell receptor beta chain was carried out in a study of T cell responses to AZD1222 COVID-19 vaccine. Whole-study findings and limits: Seropositivity was recorded at baseline in only 5 or 6 AZD1222 recipients. Clonal diversity was possibly underestimated; the donors were predominantly white British and more often female.

The assay was immunoSEQ multiplex PCR, and TCRdb's table has in-frame clones only and misses some. The sample yields fewer than 150,000 clones, over 90% seen once. A remark on this clone: The antigen is not known.

Germline V gene data show CDR1 as MGHRA and CDR2 as YSYEKL. The germline V and J ends were trimmed by 0 bases and 5 bases, with 11 bases remaining between them. The CDR3 runs 14 residues. The chain links TRBV4-1 to TRBJ2-7, with D possibly TRBD2 on 5 matching bases. Material: peripheral blood, obtained on day 0 of AZD1222 vaccination. The sequence derives from an adult in good health. Here the CDR3 reads CASSQDHDGDEQYF. The DNA for the CDR3 is TGCGCCAGCAGCCAAGATCACGACGGGGACGAGCAGTACTTC.